A single sample gave rise to the 25 T cell receptor beta chains below, sequenced in a study of OX40 agonist ivuxolimab in advanced cancers. The repertoire was sequenced with immunoSEQ multiplex PCR; TCRdb's copy has only in-frame clones and lacks some. The sample records 80,000 to 100,000 clones, just over 90% being singletons. The sample was CD4+ or CD8+ T cells sorted from blood, taken in a trial of the OX40 agonist ivuxolimab. These receptor sequences come from an adult with an advanced solid tumor such as melanoma, head and neck, liver or kidney cancer.

The count of this clone is one. The chain uses TRBV28 and TRBJ1-2; no clear D gene. CDR1 and CDR2 (germline): MDHEN, SYDVKM. The CDR3 is 11 residues long. This CDR3 is CESRSNYGYTF. The CDR3 coding sequence is TGTGAGTCCCGTTCTAACTATGGCTACACCTTC.

This clone occurred a few times. Other DNA sequences from this sample encode an identical CDR3 as well. J is TRBJ2-1 and V is TRBV11-2; no reliable D call. The V and J ends lost 6 bases and 6 bases respectively, with 12 bases between them. CDR1 is SGHAT and CDR2 is FQNNGV in the germline V gene. The CDR3 is made up of 13 amino acids. CDR3 DNA: TGTGCCAGCAGTCTAATGGTCGGCAATGAGCAGTTCTTC. Amino acid sequence: CASSLMVGNEQFF.

This chain connects TRBV6-7 to TRBJ2-3; D is unresolved. TRBV6-7 is flagged as an ORF with uncertain function. Trimming removed 2 bases at V and 6 bases at J, with 9 bases between. This CDR3 is built from 13 residues. The CDR3 DNA is TGTGCCAGCAGTTACGGGTCCCAGGATACGCAGTATTTT. This encodes CASSYGSQDTQYF.

The V and J genes are TRBV19 and TRBJ1-3; D is perhaps TRBD1 (5 bases). From germline, CDR1 is LNHDA and CDR2 SQIVND (reference sequence). Between the trimmed V and J ends, which lost 6 bases and 4 bases, there was a span of 13 bases. There are 14 residues in the CDR3. The CDR3 loop reads CASRPGLSGNTIYF. The CDR3 DNA follows: TGTGCCAGTAGACCGGGACTGAGCGGAAACACCATATATTTT.

The gene calls are TRBV11-2 and TRBJ2-7; 8 nucleotides line up with TRBD2. The V gene's germline CDR1 is SGHAT and CDR2 FQNNGV. The CDR3 consists of 13 residues. The V and J ends lost 8 bases and 1 base, in that order; junction bases with no gene match: 4. The DNA of the CDR3 is TGTGCCAGCGACAGCGGGAGATCCTACGAGCAGTACTTC. Its protein product is CASDSGRSYEQYF.

The chain uses TRBV5-1 and TRBJ2-5, with TRBD2 as a possible D gene (5 bases). The CDR3 is made up of 16 amino acids. V shed 3 bases and J shed 1 base, with 16 bases lying between them. Per the germline V gene, CDR1 is SGHRS and CDR2 is YFSETQ. The CDR3 spells CASSSMARGSQETQYF. CDR3 sequence (DNA): TGCGCCAGCAGCTCGATGGCCCGAGGGTCCCAAGAGACCCAGTACTTC.

This clone is a singleton in its sample. The chain carries TRBV5-4 and TRBJ2-3; 7 positions match TRBD2. With 4 bases clipped from V and 0 bases from J, the junction kept 5 bases outside the gene matches. Germline V lookup: CDR1 SGHNT, CDR2 YYREEE (reference sequence). The CDR3 contains 15 residues. This chain's CDR3 is CASSRTSESTDTQYF. The CDR3 nucleotides are TGTGCCAGCAGCCGAACTAGCGAAAGCACAGATACGCAGTATTTT.

This clone was picked up a small number of times. V is TRBV7-3 and J is TRBJ1-4, with D possibly being TRBD1 (6 bases). CDR1 and CDR2 (germline): SGHTA, FQGTGA. The germline V and J ends were trimmed by 5 bases and 6 bases, with 16 bases remaining between them. This CDR3 has 15 residues. Here the CDR3 reads CASSRGPGGHEKLFF. The CDR3 nucleotides read TGTGCCAGCAGCCGAGGACCCGGGGGCCATGAAAAACTGTTTTTT.

The V and J genes are TRBV7-9 and TRBJ2-6, with D uncertain. Between the trimmed V and J ends, which lost 5 bases and 0 bases, there was a span of 14 bases. Per the germline V gene, CDR1 is SEHNR and CDR2 is FQNEAQ (reference sequence). The CDR3 has 17 amino acids. CDR3 in amino acids: CASSPPFRNSGANVLTF. The CDR3 coding sequence is TGTGCCAGCAGCCCACCTTTCCGGAACTCTGGGGCCAACGTCCTGACTTTC.

J is TRBJ1-4 and V is TRBV18; 9 bases fit TRBD1. The germline gives CDR1 KGHSH, CDR2 LQKENI. CDR3 length: 14 amino acids. With 3 bases clipped from V and 7 bases from J, the junction kept 3 bases outside the gene matches. CDR3 in DNA: TGTGCCAGCTCACCGGGACAGGGTATTGAAAAACTGTTTTTT. Amino acid sequence: CASSPGQGIEKLFF.

The table lists this clone with a few counts. The chain uses TRBV28 and TRBJ1-2; D perhaps matches TRBD1 (5 bases). Germline V gene data show CDR1 as MDHEN and CDR2 as SYDVKM. The CDR3 runs to 13 residues. V was trimmed by 8 bases and J by 5 bases, leaving 15 bases between them. CDR3 coding DNA: TGTGCCAGCGTGCGGGACCGAGGGTATGGCTACACCTTC. Protein: CASVRDRGYGYTF.

V is TRBV19 and J is TRBJ2-7; 13 bases fit TRBD2. The CDR3 has 16 amino acids. J lost 6 bases, V lost 5 bases, and 10 bases had no gene match. Germline V CDR1 and CDR2: LNHDA, SQIVND (reference sequence). As DNA, the CDR3 is TGTGCCAGTAGTCAGGGACTAGCGGGGACGACGGGCGAGCAGTACTTC. Protein sequence: CASSQGLAGTTGEQYF.

This clone was recorded once. V usage is TRBV5-1 and J usage is TRBJ2-5, with D possibly TRBD2 on 5 matching bases. Germline CDR1 is SGHRS and CDR2 is YFSETQ. V lost 4 bases, J lost 2 bases, and 18 bases lay in between. CDR3 length: 16 residues. CDR3 in amino acids: CASSGPALGSQETQYF. The CDR3 DNA reads TGCGCCAGCAGCGGCCCCGCACTAGGTTCACAAGAGACCCAGTACTTC.

The V call is TRBV2, the J call TRBJ2-1; 10 nucleotides match TRBD2. V shed 6 bases, J shed 7 bases, and the junction held 12 bases outside the gene matches. The CDR3 has 16 amino acids. Germline lookup yields CDR1 SNHLY and CDR2 FYNNEI. The CDR3 reads CASSGLAASPVNEQFF. The CDR3 DNA reads as TGTGCCAGCAGCGGACTAGCGGCCTCCCCCGTGAATGAGCAGTTCTTC. Looking up the rest from reference TRBV2 and TRBJ2-1 gives the full variable domain: EPEVTQTPSHQVTQMGQEVILRCVPISNHLYFYWYRQILGQKVEFLVSFYNNEISEKSEIFDDQFSVERPDGSNFTLKIRSTKLEDSAMYFCASSGLAASPVNEQFFGPGTRLTVL.

The chain employs TRBV5-6 and TRBJ2-5; maybe TRBD1 (6 bases). Germline-derived CDR1 and CDR2 are SGHDT and YYEEEE. The CDR3 contains 16 residues. The V end lost 4 bases, the J end lost 2 bases, and 18 bases lay between the germline ends. CDR3 sequence (DNA): TGTGCCAGCAGCCATAACAGCCGGACAGAACAAGAGACCCAGTACTTC. Encoded protein: CASSHNSRTEQETQYF.

As to this clone: This same CDR3 is encoded by further DNA sequences in the sample. The chain is built from TRBV18 and TRBJ1-5; 9 bases agree with TRBD1. The V segment lost 6 bases and the J segment 4 bases; nucleotides outside the gene matches: 4. Germline V gives CDR1 KGHSH, CDR2 LQKENI. The CDR3 spans 14 residues. CDR3 DNA sequence: TGTGCCAGCTCGCCCGGGACAGGGAATCAGCCCCAGCATTTT. It translates to CASSPGTGNQPQHF.

The genes are TRBV9 and TRBJ2-5; TRBD1 aligns across 10 bases. CDR1 SGDLS and CDR2 YYNGEE come from the germline V gene. The CDR3 covers 16 residues. Losses at the gene ends were 6 bases for V and 5 bases for J; bases not matched to a gene: 13. This CDR3 reads CASTVGQGRLGETQYF. The CDR3 DNA reads TGTGCCAGCACCGTGGGACAGGGGCGGCTTGGTGAGACCCAGTACTTC.

This clone was seen more than once but under ten times. In the same sample, other DNA sequences code for this CDR3. This rearrangement joins TRBV18 to TRBJ2-5; no reliable D call. This CDR3 comprises 11 residues. In germline, CDR1 is KGHSH, CDR2 LQKENI. V lost 2 bases to trimming and J lost 5 bases, with 3 bases between them. The CDR3 sequence is CASSPGETQYF. The CDR3, as DNA: TGTGCCAGCTCACCAGGGGAGACCCAGTACTTC.

The J gene is TRBJ2-5, the V gene TRBV4-2; 14 nucleotides agree with TRBD2. J was trimmed by 7 bases and V by 0 bases; bases with no gene match: 4. The CDR3 has 16 residues. Germline CDR1 reads LGHNA; CDR2 reads YNFKEQ. For the CDR3, the DNA is TGTGCCAGCAGCCAAGATGGGACTAGCGGGAGTGGGACCCAGTACTTC. Protein product: CASSQDGTSGSGTQYF.

The chain combines TRBV5-4 with TRBJ2-1; no clear D gene. Trimming removed 0 bases from V and 6 bases from J, with 10 bases in between. Germline CDR1 reads SGHNT; CDR2 reads YYREEE (reference sequence). This CDR3 is built from 14 residues. CDR3 sequence: CASSLEIRANEQFF. CDR3 nucleotides: TGTGCCAGCAGCTTGGAGATCCGGGCCAATGAGCAGTTCTTC. Using reference TRBV5-4 and TRBJ2-1 for the parts outside the CDR3, the full variable domain is ETGVTQSPTHLIKTRGQQVTLRCSSQSGHNTVSWYQQALGQGPQFIFQYYREEENGRGNFPPRFSGLQFPNYSSELNVNALELDDSALYLCASSLEIRANEQFFGPGTRLTVL.

The rearrangement uses TRBV9 and TRBJ2-2; D perhaps matches TRBD1 (6 bases). V lost 6 bases to trimming and J lost 6 bases, with 18 bases between them. The germline gives CDR1 SGDLS, CDR2 YYNGEE. The CDR3 has 15 amino acids. The CDR3 is CASTWGQGSAGELFF. The CDR3 DNA follows: TGTGCCAGCACCTGGGGGCAGGGAAGCGCCGGGGAGCTGTTTTTT. The variable domain in full, completed from reference TRBV9 and TRBJ2-2, reads DSGVTQTPKHLITATGQRVTLRCSPRSGDLSVYWYQQSLDQGLQFLIQYYNGEERAKGNILERFSAQQFPDLHSELNLSSLELGDSALYFCASTWGQGSAGELFFGEGSRLTVL.

The rearrangement uses TRBV6-5 and TRBJ1-5; no definite D call. This CDR3 is 11 amino acids long. Germline CDR1 MNHEY, CDR2 SVGAGI. Trimming took 3 bases from V and 7 from J, leaving 4 bases between them. Here the CDR3 reads CASSYPQPQHF. The DNA for the CDR3 is TGTGCCAGCAGTTATCCCCAGCCCCAGCATTTT.

The chain joins TRBV12-5 to TRBJ1-3, with TRBD1 matching 7 bases. Per germline, CDR1 LGHNT and CDR2 FRNRAP. This CDR3 region has 19 residues. The V gene end was trimmed by 5 bases and the J gene end by 2 bases; junction bases not matched to a gene: 18. The CDR3 coding sequence is TGTGCTAGTGGTGTCCGGGACAGTGACTCTCCTCCACCTGGAAACACCATATATTTT. Its protein product is CASGVRDSDSPPPGNTIYF. Combining the CDR3 with reference TRBV12-5 and TRBJ1-3 gives the whole variable domain DARVTQTPRHKVTEMGQEVTMRCQPILGHNTVFWYRQTMMQGLELLAYFRNRAPLDDSGMPKDRFSAEMPDATLATLKIQPSEPRDSAVYFCASGVRDSDSPPPGNTIYFGEGSWLTVV.

This sequence joins TRBV2 and TRBJ2-2, with TRBD2 identical over 7 bases. Germline V lookup: CDR1 SNHLY, CDR2 FYNNEI. Trimming removed 6 bases from V and 6 bases from J; junction bases left unmatched: 7. This CDR3 spans 14 amino acids. CDR3 nucleotides: TGTGCCAGCAGGGGGGAGGGCCGGTCCGGGGAGCTGTTTTTT. It translates to CASRGEGRSGELFF.

J is TRBJ2-3 and V is TRBV28; D remains unclear. The CDR3 is 13 residues long. The ends were cut back, 2 bases at V and 4 bases at J, with 7 bases in the middle. Germline V gene data show CDR1 as MDHEN and CDR2 as SYDVKM. CDR3 amino acids: CASSLQGPDTQYF. In DNA, the CDR3 is TGTGCCAGCAGTTTACAAGGCCCAGATACGCAGTATTTT.